The present TCR beta chain was sequenced within a study of radiation and T cells in renal cell carcinoma. After removal of 0 bases from V and 7 bases from J, the junction contained 3 bases not matched to a gene. Germline lookup yields CDR1 SGHRS and CDR2 YFSETQ. This CDR3 is 15 amino acids long. Noted time point: blood 4 weeks post-SBRT, at nephrectomy. As for treatment: 15 Gy SBRT to primary tumor, nephrectomy 4 weeks later. Nephrectomy followed 15 Gy stereotactic body radiation by 4 weeks. In the case of this clone: Its target is unknown.

Study outcomes and limitations: Baseline intratumoral clonotype presence is unknown without pretreatment biopsies. Top tumor clonotypes rose in blood 2 weeks post-radiation, then contracted.

Profiled with immunoSEQ multiplex PCR; TCRdb holds only in-frame clones, not every one. The table has about 83,000 clones, 70% to 90% seen once. The specimen was blood, collected from a patient whose treatment included radiotherapy and nephrectomy. The clonotype comes from an older woman with renal cell carcinoma. V usage is TRBV5-1 and J usage is TRBJ2-1; TRBD2 matches at 11 bases. As DNA, the CDR3 is TGCGCCAGCAGCTTGGAGGCTAGCGGGAGGAATGAGCAGTTCTTC. This encodes CASSLEASGRNEQFF.